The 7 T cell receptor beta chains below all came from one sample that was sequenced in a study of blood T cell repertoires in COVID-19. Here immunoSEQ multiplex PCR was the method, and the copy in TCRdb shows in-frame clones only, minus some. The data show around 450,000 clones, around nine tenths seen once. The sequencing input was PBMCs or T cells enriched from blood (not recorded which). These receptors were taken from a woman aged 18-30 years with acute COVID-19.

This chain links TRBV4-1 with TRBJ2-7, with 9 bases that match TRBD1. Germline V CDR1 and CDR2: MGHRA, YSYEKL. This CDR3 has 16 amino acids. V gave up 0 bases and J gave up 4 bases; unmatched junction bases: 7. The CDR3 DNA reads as TGCGCCAGCAGCCAAGAAGGGACAGGGAGGATTTACGAGCAGTACTTC. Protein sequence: CASSQEGTGRIYEQYF.

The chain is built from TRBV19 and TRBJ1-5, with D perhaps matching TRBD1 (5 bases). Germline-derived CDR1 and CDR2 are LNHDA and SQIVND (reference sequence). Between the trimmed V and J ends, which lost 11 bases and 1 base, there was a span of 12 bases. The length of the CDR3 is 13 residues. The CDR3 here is CAVAGGSNQPQHF. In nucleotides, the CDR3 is TGTGCCGTCGCGGGGGGGAGCAATCAGCCCCAGCATTTT.

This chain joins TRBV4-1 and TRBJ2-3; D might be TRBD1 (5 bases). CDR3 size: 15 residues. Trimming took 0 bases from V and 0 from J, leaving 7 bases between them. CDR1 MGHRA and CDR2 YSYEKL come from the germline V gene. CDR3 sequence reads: CASSQDKGSTDTQYF. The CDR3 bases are TGCGCCAGCAGCCAAGATAAGGGGAGCACAGATACGCAGTATTTT.

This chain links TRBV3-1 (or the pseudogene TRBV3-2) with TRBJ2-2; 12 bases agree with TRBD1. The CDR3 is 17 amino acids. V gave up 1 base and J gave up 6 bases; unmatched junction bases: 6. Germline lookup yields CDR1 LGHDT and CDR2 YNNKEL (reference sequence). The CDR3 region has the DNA TGTGCCAGCAGCCAAGGTCAGGGACAGGGGGCTGCCGGGGAGCTGTTTTTT. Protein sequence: CASSQGQGQGAAGELFF.

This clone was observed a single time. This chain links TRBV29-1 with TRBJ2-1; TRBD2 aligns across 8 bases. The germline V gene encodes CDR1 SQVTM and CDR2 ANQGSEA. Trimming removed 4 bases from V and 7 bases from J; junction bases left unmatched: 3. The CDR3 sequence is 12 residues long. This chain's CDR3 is CSVAGGGNEQFF. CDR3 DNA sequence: TGCAGCGTTGCAGGCGGGGGGAATGAGCAGTTCTTC.

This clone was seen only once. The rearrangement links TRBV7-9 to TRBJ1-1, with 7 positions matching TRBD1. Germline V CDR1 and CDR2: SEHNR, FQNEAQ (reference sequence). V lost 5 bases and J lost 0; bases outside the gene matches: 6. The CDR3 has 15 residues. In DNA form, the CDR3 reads TGTGCCAGCAGCCGTCCAGACAGGGTGAACACTGAAGCTTTCTTT. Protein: CASSRPDRVNTEAFF.

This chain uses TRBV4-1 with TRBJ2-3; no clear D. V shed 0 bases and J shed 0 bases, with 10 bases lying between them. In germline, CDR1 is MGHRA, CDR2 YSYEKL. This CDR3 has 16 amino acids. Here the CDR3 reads CASSQDQLTSTDTQYF. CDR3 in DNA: TGCGCCAGCAGCCAAGATCAGTTGACTAGCACAGATACGCAGTATTTT.